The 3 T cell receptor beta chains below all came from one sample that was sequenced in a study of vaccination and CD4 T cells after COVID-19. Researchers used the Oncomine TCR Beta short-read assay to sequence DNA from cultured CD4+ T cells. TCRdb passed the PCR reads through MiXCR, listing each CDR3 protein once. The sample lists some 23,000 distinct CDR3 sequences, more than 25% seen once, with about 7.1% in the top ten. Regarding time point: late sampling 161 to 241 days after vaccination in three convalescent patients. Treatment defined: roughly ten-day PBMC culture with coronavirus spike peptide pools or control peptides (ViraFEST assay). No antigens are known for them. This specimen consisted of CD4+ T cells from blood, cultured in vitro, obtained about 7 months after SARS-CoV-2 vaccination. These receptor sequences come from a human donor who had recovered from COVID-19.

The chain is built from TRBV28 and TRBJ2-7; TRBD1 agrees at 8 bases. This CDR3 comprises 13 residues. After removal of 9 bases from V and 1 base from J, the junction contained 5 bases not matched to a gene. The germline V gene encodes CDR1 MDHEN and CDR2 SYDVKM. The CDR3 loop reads CASRQGASYEQYF. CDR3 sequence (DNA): TGTGCCAGTCGTCAGGGGGCTTCCTACGAGCAGTACTTC.

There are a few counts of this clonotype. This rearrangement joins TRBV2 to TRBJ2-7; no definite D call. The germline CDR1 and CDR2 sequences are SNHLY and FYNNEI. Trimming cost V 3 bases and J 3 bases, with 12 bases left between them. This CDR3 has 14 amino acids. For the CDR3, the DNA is TGTGCCAGCAGTGAGCGGCATGGAGACTACGAGCAGTACTTC. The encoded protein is CASSERHGDYEQYF.

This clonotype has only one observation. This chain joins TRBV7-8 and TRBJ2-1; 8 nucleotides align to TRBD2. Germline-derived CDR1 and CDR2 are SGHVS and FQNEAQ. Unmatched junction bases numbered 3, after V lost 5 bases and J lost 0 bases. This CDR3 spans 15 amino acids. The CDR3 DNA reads TGTGCCAGCAGCCAAGCGGGAGTCTCCTACAATGAGCAGTTCTTC. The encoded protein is CASSQAGVSYNEQFF.